This TCR beta chain was captured in a study of cytomegalovirus exposure and HLA in healthy donors. Study-wide background: Among the roughly 430 genotyped donors, approximately 81% were placed in the Caucasian-associated ancestry cluster. Regarding the study as a whole: According to the study, approximately 150 TCR beta chains were cytomegalovirus-associated.

To note about this clone: As yet, its antigen is unknown.

The CDR3 loop spans 15 amino acids. V shed 1 base and J shed 1 base, with 10 bases lying between them. Per germline, CDR1 SGHDN and CDR2 FVKESK. 60 Vbeta and 13 Jbeta primers were used in PCR. Clones were read by immunoSEQ multiplex PCR, and TCRdb kept only the in-frame ones, dropping some. This sample has some 87,000 clones; around two thirds occur once, and the top ten carry 4.5% to 5.5%. The TCR was taken from a woman aged 25 to 45 in good health and CMV-seropositive. The chain couples TRBV14 to TRBJ1-1, with D uncertain. The source material was PBMCs. The CDR3 coding sequence is TGTGCCAGCAGCCAAGTTCTCGCGAGGAACACTGAAGCTTTCTTT. Residues: CASSQVLARNTEAFF.